These 16 T cell receptor beta chains were all obtained from the same sample, sequenced in a study of cytomegalovirus exposure and HLA in healthy donors. A multiplex PCR was run with 60 Vbeta primers and 13 Jbeta primers. Using immunoSEQ multiplex PCR, the repertoire was profiled, and TCRdb retains in-frame clones only, with some absent. Seen here are approximately 190,000 clones, 70% to 80% observed once, and the top ten hold approximately 2%. Sequencing was done on a sample of PBMCs. These receptors were obtained from a young woman in good health and CMV-seropositive.

About this clone itself: Other DNA sequences in the same sample also yield this CDR3. The gene calls are TRBV10-3 and TRBJ1-2; 10 bases line up with TRBD1. This CDR3 is 15 amino acids long. Germline loops: CDR1 ENHRY, CDR2 SYGVKD. J gave up 3 bases and V 9 bases, and 10 bases lay outside the gene matches. The CDR3 DNA reads TGTGCCATACTCCCTGGCGGGACAGGGGACTATGGCTACACCTTC. This codes for CAILPGGTGDYGYTF.

Only one count was recorded for this clone. The V gene is TRBV19, the J gene TRBJ1-5, with D maybe TRBD1 (5 bases). The CDR3 consists of 15 residues. Germline lookup yields CDR1 LNHDA and CDR2 SQIVND (reference sequence). The ends were cut back, 1 base at V and 5 bases at J, with 12 bases in the middle. CDR3 DNA: TGTGCCAGTAGTATAGGGGGGGGATTGGATCAGCCCCAGCATTTT. Protein sequence: CASSIGGGLDQPQHF.

V gene TRBV6-6 combines with J gene TRBJ2-7; the D gene is possibly TRBD2 (6 bases). CDR1 and CDR2 (germline): MNHNY, SVGAGI (reference sequence). The CDR3 consists of 14 residues. V shed 7 bases and J shed 11 bases, with 24 bases lying between them. The CDR3 DNA sequence: TGTGCCAGCACCACGGGAGAGGGACGCATTATCGAGTACTTC. Protein: CASTTGEGRIIEYF.

V and J are TRBV28 and TRBJ2-7, with TRBD1 matching over 8 bases. The germline gives CDR1 MDHEN, CDR2 SYDVKM. CDR3 size: 15 residues. Losses at the gene ends were 5 bases for V and 1 base for J; bases not matched to a gene: 7. The CDR3, as DNA: TGTGCCAGCAGTCAAACAGGGGGTCCTTCCTACGAGCAGTACTTC. It specifies CASSQTGGPSYEQYF.

The gene calls are TRBV5-1 and TRBJ1-2; D call uncertain. CDR3 length: 14 amino acids. Germline loops: CDR1 SGHRS, CDR2 YFSETQ. V shed 0 bases and J shed 8 bases, with 14 bases lying between them. The CDR3 sequence is CASSLAEGRGGYTF. The CDR3 region has the DNA TGCGCCAGCAGCTTGGCGGAGGGCCGGGGAGGCTACACCTTC.

This chain joins TRBV12-5 and TRBJ2-3; perhaps TRBD1 as D (5 bases). CDR1 and CDR2 from the germline V gene are LGHNT and FRNRAP. The CDR3 sequence is 13 residues long. V lost 7 bases and J lost 4, with 12 bases in between. The CDR3 sequence: CASAPWGPDTQYF. The CDR3 DNA sequence: TGTGCTAGTGCGCCATGGGGCCCAGATACGCAGTATTTT.

V usage is TRBV10-3 and J usage is TRBJ2-3; 9 nucleotides line up with TRBD2. Germline V gene lookup returns CDR1 ENHRY and CDR2 SYGVKD. The CDR3 consists of 16 residues. The V segment lost 3 bases and the J segment 4 bases; nucleotides outside the gene matches: 8. This CDR3 is CAISDFLAGRADTQYF. DNA for the CDR3: TGTGCCATCAGTGATTTCCTAGCGGGGAGGGCAGATACGCAGTATTTT.

The chain is built from TRBV19 and TRBJ2-3; possible D gene TRBD2, 6 bases. Germline-derived CDR1 and CDR2 are LNHDA and SQIVND (reference sequence). This CDR3 region has 15 residues. V was shortened by 3 bases and J by 6 bases, with 16 bases between the two germline ends. This chain's CDR3 is CASSIGGTSWDTQYF. The CDR3 DNA is TGTGCCAGTAGTATTGGGGGGACCTCATGGGATACGCAGTATTTT.

The chain links TRBV7-2 to TRBJ2-7; no firm D call. The germline CDR1 and CDR2 sequences are SGHTA and FQGNSA. The ends were cut back, 0 bases at V and 0 bases at J, with 6 bases in the middle. CDR3 size: 14 residues. The CDR3 coding sequence is TGTGCCAGCAGCTTAGCGGGCCACTCCTACGAGCAGTACTTC. Its translation: CASSLAGHSYEQYF.

The sample holds a few counts of this clone. V gene TRBV7-9 combines with J gene TRBJ1-3, with D possibly matching TRBD1 (5 bases). This CDR3 spans 14 amino acids. Germline values: CDR1 SEHNR, CDR2 FQNEAQ (reference sequence). Trimming stripped 5 bases from V and 5 bases from J, with 13 bases between. CDR3 DNA: TGTGCCAGCAGCCCGGACATATTGAGAAACACCATATATTTT. Its protein is CASSPDILRNTIYF.

A note on this clone: At one end, the junction sequence differs from germline, possibly due to a read error. The chain carries TRBV30 and TRBJ1-4; D call uncertain. Germline assignment: CDR1 GTSNPN and CDR2 SVGIG (reference sequence). The CDR3 extends over 13 amino acids. CDR3 amino acids: CAWSSLSKEKLFF. The CDR3, as DNA: TGTGCCTGGAGTTCCCTGTCTAAAGAAAAACTGTTTTTT.

The chain combines TRBV29-1 with TRBJ2-1, with 9 bases that match TRBD1. This CDR3 is 17 amino acids long. V was clipped by 7 bases and J by 5 bases; unmatched bases: 18. Per the germline V gene, CDR1 is SQVTM and CDR2 is ANQGSEA. CDR3 nucleotide sequence: TGCAGCGCACCCCGGGACAGGGTCGCTAGTACGGACAATGAGCAGTTCTTC. Translation gives CSAPRDRVASTDNEQFF.

This clone has only a few counts. The chain links TRBV19 to TRBJ1-4; 9 bases are shared with TRBD1. This CDR3 is 17 amino acids long. The J segment lost 6 bases and the V segment lost 2 bases, leaving 10 bases of the junction unmatched. Germline lookup yields CDR1 LNHDA and CDR2 SQIVND (reference sequence). The CDR3 coding sequence is TGTGCCAGTAGTATACGCCGGTCGGGGACAGGGCATGAAAAACTGTTTTTT. Translating it yields CASSIRRSGTGHEKLFF.

The chain recombines TRBV7-9 with TRBJ1-1; 7 bases are a match to TRBD1. The CDR3 contains 14 residues. Per the germline V gene, CDR1 is SEHNR and CDR2 is FQNEAQ (reference sequence). Trimming cost V 3 bases and J 5 bases; bases outside gene matches: 6. The CDR3 bases are TGTGCCAGCAGCTTCCAGGGGGGTGCGACTGAAGCTTTCTTT. It specifies CASSFQGGATEAFF.

V usage is TRBV10-3 and J usage is TRBJ1-1, with 8 bases fitting TRBD1. The CDR3 spans 14 residues. Germline trimming cut 6 bases from V and 3 bases from J; bases unmatched to any gene: 6. CDR1 and CDR2 from the germline V gene are ENHRY and SYGVKD. The CDR3 DNA is TGTGCCATCAGCCCACGACAGGGGCACACTGAAGCTTTCTTT. Translated: CAISPRQGHTEAFF.

The V and J genes are TRBV4-3 and TRBJ1-2; 9 nucleotides agree with TRBD1. Germline CDR1 is LGHNA and CDR2 is YSLEER. This CDR3 has 17 residues. Unmatched junction bases numbered 13, after V lost 3 bases and J lost 5 bases. Here the CDR3 DNA reads TGCGCCAGCAGCCAGGACACCGGGACAGGGAGTCGGTATGGCTACACCTTC. This encodes CASSQDTGTGSRYGYTF.